This T cell receptor (beta chain) originates from a study of beta chain features in type 1 diabetes. The study, taken as a whole, reports: Patients with Type 1 diabetes showed moderately but significantly shorter TCRB CDR3s in all four CD4+ subsets. Type 1 diabetes patients had fewer VDJ junction insertions and more deletions.

Expressed TCRB transcripts were sequenced after all isolated RNA was converted to cDNA. Sequencing of naive, central memory and regulatory T cell samples gave an average of around 4 million reads. TCRdb's table, derived via immunoSEQ multiplex PCR, lists solely in-frame clones and lacks some. The sample lists a few hundred thousand clones, about 10% occurring once. Notes on this clone: The antigen remains unidentified.

V shed 2 bases and J shed 3 bases, with 7 bases lying between them. Germline CDR1 and CDR2: SGHVS and FQNEAQ. There are 13 residues in the CDR3. The rearrangement uses TRBV7-8 and TRBJ1-2, with D unresolved. The TCR sequence derives from a man in his thirties or forties with type 1 diabetes. Sequenced input: central memory CD4+ T cells from blood. The DNA of the CDR3 is TGTGCCAGCAGCTTAACAGTGGACTATGGCTACACCTTC. It is translated as CASSLTVDYGYTF.